One sample yielded the 6 T cell receptor beta chains listed below, sequenced in a study of T cell repertoires in cytomegalovirus infection. No antigen has been assigned to these receptors. From the reads, TCRdb called clonotypes with MiXCR, one entry per CDR3 protein. The data contain some 700,000 distinct CDR3 sequences, roughly 30% of them singletons. The starting material was cultured PBMCs, obtained from culture after CMV antigen stimulation. These receptors all come from a human donor in good health (CMV status not recorded). Some clones in this sample may be carry-over from other donors' samples.

This clonotype was seen only a few times. The chain recombines TRBV12-3 or TRBV12-4 with TRBJ2-7; unclear D gene. The CDR3 sequence is 13 residues long. With 3 bases removed from V and 4 bases from J, the gap between germline ends came to 10 bases. The CDR3 DNA sequence: TGTGCCAGCAGTTTTGGGGTCTTGTACGAGCAGTACTTC. It specifies CASSFGVLYEQYF.

The chain uses TRBV20-1 and TRBJ2-4; 7 nucleotides line up with TRBD2. The V gene's germline CDR1 is DFQATT and CDR2 SNEGSKA (reference sequence). V dropped 5 bases and J dropped 4; count of bases not matched to a gene: 5. The CDR3 totals 13 residues. CDR3 loop: CSAWGGAKNIQYF. CDR3 bases: TGCAGTGCTTGGGGGGGAGCTAAAAACATTCAGTACTTC.

The chain couples TRBV5-6 to TRBJ1-4; D remains unclear. This CDR3 comprises 15 residues. V was clipped by 3 bases and J by 7 bases, with 16 bases between them. Germline-derived CDR1 and CDR2 are SGHDT and YYEEEE. The CDR3 reads CASSSKGLMGEKLFF. DNA for the CDR3: TGTGCCAGCAGCTCTAAGGGCTTGATGGGTGAAAAACTGTTTTTT.

This chain joins TRBV7-9 and TRBJ1-1; no clear D gene. Germline V gives CDR1 SEHNR, CDR2 FQNEAQ (reference sequence). Trimming left V 7 bases short and J 1 base short, with 7 bases between. The CDR3 sequence is 12 residues long. The CDR3 spells CASTLRNTEAFF. The CDR3 DNA is TGTGCCAGCACTTTACGGAACACTGAAGCTTTCTTT.

There are a few counts of this clonotype. The chain recombines TRBV19 with TRBJ1-1; no reliable D call. In germline, CDR1 is LNHDA, CDR2 SQIVND (reference sequence). The ends were cut back, 4 bases at V and 0 bases at J, with 12 bases in the middle. The CDR3 extends over 15 amino acids. The CDR3 loop is CASSRILRMNTEAFF. The CDR3 region has the DNA TGTGCCAGTAGTAGGATCTTAAGAATGAACACTGAAGCTTTCTTT.

The V gene is TRBV10-3, the J gene TRBJ2-2; possibly TRBD2 for D (5 bases). CDR1 and CDR2 from the germline V gene are ENHRY and SYGVKD. The CDR3 is made up of 16 amino acids. The V gene lost 6 bases and the J gene lost 4 bases, with 18 bases spanning the gap. The CDR3 nucleotides are TGTGCCATCAGAGACCCGACCATAACTAGCACCGGGGAGCTGTTTTTT. Amino acid sequence: CAIRDPTITSTGELFF.